The source of this T cell receptor (beta chain) is a study of blood T cell repertoires in COVID-19. Data came from immunoSEQ multiplex PCR; TCRdb stores just in-frame clones and leaves some out. This sample carries around 200,000 clones, roughly nine tenths of them seen once, and the ten largest clones take 2% to 2.5%. Source material: PBMCs or T cells enriched from blood (not recorded which). This TCR came from a woman aged 40 to 49 with acute COVID-19.

The CDR3 DNA reads as TGTGCCAGCAGCCCAGGACAGGGGGCGCCCGCAGAGACCCAGTACTTC. Amino acids: CASSPGQGAPAETQYF. This chain uses TRBV11-3 with TRBJ2-5; 11 bases are shared with TRBD1. Germline CDR1 SGHNT, CDR2 YENEEA. V trimming: 5 bases; J trimming: 4 bases; junction bases outside the gene matches: 9. The CDR3 covers 16 residues.